This T cell receptor beta chain was identified in a study of T cells after posttransplantation cyclophosphamide. In the case of this clone: Its cognate antigen is unknown.

Libraries were prepared by immunoSEQ multiplex PCR; TCRdb keeps only in-frame clonotypes and omits some of them. The data hold around 40,000 clones, with roughly 88% observed a single time. Cyclophosphamide on days +3 and +4 followed busulfan-fludarabine conditioning and a marrow graft. J gave up 8 bases and V 3 bases, and 6 bases lay outside the gene matches. CDR3 size: 13 residues. Germline CDR1 SGDLS, CDR2 YYNGEE. Study results and caveats: Later post-transplant blood repertoires were often dominated by donor CD8+ memory clones. TRB overlap between skin or GI tissue T cells and blood was limited. After PTCy, TRB diversity resembled that of CNI/methotrexate controls.

This clonotype was sampled from a male patient between 55 and 70 years old who received an allogeneic stem cell transplant from a related donor and was CMV-positive. Some of the T cells may derive from the graft donor. This rearrangement joins TRBV9 to TRBJ1-2, with 8 bases fitting TRBD1. The material was PBMCs, obtained 55 to 70 days after allogeneic stem cell transplant with posttransplant cyclophosphamide. The CDR3 region is CASSEGTGSGYTF. CDR3 DNA sequence: TGTGCCAGCAGCGAGGGGACAGGATCCGGCTACACCTTC.